The T cell receptor beta chain under discussion was sequenced for a study of human T cells and chemical hapten exposure. At the level of the study: Sensitization used 2% DPC on 2 cm by 2 cm upper inner arm skin.

The germline CDR1 and CDR2 sequences are MGHRA and YSYEKL. There are 18 residues in the CDR3. Deletions cut 0 bases from V and 4 bases from J, with 20 bases between. Study-level results: Alopecia affected the donors, so their immune response may differ from healthy people's. PT1 expanded TCR numbers rose with patch test score.

Described time point: patch test 2, 6 weeks after DPC sensitization. As for treatment: therapeutic diphenylcyclopropenone sensitization with weekly scalp DPC. This clonotype appeared many times. Its antigen is unidentified. In the study's own analysis: Sample TCR totals centred on a median of around 96,000, ranging about 20,000 to 700,000. Each CDR3 protein gets one entry after TCRdb re-called the RACE reads with MiXCR. TCRdb, not the original authors, processed these V and J calls. The data show 65,000 to 100,000 distinct CDR3 sequences, with about 6.6% seen just once and about 1.5% held by the top ten.

The chain carries TRBV4-1 and TRBJ2-3; tentative D call: TRBD2 (7 bases). The TCR comes from a woman in her 30s with alopecia areata. Some clones in this sample may be carry-over from other donors' samples. The sample here was whole blood, taken in connection with sensitization to the hapten diphenylcyclopropenone (DPC). The CDR3 reads CASSQDLRGARRADTQYF. DNA for the CDR3: TGCGCCAGCAGCCAAGATTTACGGGGGGCGCGGAGAGCAGATACGCAGTATTTT.